This T cell receptor (beta chain) comes out of a study of T cells of healthy individuals. MiXCR, run by TCRdb on the 5' RACE reads, gives a single entry per CDR3 protein. The data contain tens of thousands of distinct CDR3 sequences, roughly 15% of them singletons. This TCR came from a human donor in good health.

The CDR3 protein is CAISWGGEASLRDTQYF. Here the CDR3 DNA reads TGTGCCATCAGTTGGGGTGGGGAAGCGTCTCTTAGAGATACGCAGTATTTT. The chain is built from TRBV10-3 and TRBJ2-3; no clear D. Germline CDR1 reads ENHRY; CDR2 reads SYGVKD. Trimming left V 5 bases short and J 5 bases short, with 23 bases between. The length of the CDR3 is 17 residues.